This T cell receptor beta chain was identified in a study of graft-versus-host responses after intestinal transplantation. The overall study: Uniformly, recipients were administered anti-thymocyte globulin induction with subsequent tacrolimus and steroids for about 3 years.

CDR1 is LNHDA, CDR2 SQIVND, per germline (reference sequence). V was pared by 5 bases and J by 9 bases, with 5 bases of the junction left unmatched. CDR3 length: 15 residues. Profiled with immunoSEQ multiplex PCR; TCRdb holds only in-frame clones, not every one. The data contain about 130,000 clones, nearly 95% of them seen just once; the ten biggest clones take up approximately 0.2%. Worth noting for this clone: Its antigen is not identified.

This TCR was recovered from a human donor who received an intestinal transplant. Sample: unstimulated CD4+ T cells sorted from spleen or lymph node cells, taken before intestinal transplant. The chain combines TRBV19 with TRBJ2-1; TRBD2 matches at 15 bases. The CDR3 DNA sequence: TGTGCCAGTAGTCCCCAGGGACTAGCGGGAGGTGAGCAGTTCTTC. Protein: CASSPQGLAGGEQFF.